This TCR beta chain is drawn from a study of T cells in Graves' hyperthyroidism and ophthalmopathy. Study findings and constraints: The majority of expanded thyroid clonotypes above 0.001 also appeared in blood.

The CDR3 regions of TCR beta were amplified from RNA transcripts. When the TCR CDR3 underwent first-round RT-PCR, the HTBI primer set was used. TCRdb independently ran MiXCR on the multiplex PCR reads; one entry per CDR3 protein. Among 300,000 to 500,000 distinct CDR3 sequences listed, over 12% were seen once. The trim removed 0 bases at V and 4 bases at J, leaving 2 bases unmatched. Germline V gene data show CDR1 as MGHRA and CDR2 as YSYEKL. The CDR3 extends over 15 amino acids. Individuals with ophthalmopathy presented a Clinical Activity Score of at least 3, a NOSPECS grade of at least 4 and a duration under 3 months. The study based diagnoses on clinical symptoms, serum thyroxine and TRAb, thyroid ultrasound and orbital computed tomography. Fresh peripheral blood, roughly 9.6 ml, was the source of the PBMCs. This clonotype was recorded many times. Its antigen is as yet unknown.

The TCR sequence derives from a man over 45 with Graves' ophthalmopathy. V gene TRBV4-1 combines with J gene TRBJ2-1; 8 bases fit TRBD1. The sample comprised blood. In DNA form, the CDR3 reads TGCGCCAGCAGCCAAGATAGGGACAGGTACAATGAGCAGTTCTTC. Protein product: CASSQDRDRYNEQFF.